The present T cell receptor (beta chain) was sequenced within a study of T cell responses to AZD1222 COVID-19 vaccine. The data were produced by immunoSEQ multiplex PCR, yet TCRdb's version contains in-frame clones alone and is incomplete. This sample has around 87,000 clones; 86% occur once, and the top ten carry roughly a tenth. The germline CDR1 and CDR2 sequences are SGHRS and YFSETQ. This CDR3 has 15 residues. V was pared by 4 bases and J by 7 bases, with 18 bases between. As concerns this clone: The antigen is not known.

Overall study results and limits: The donor group comprised mostly white British people and more females; the analysis possibly underestimated clonal diversity. Unmutated variant regions reportedly attract nearly half of all spike-specific TCRs. Spike-wide vaccine-associated CD4 TCRs dominated at 160-218 and 743-854.

The chain combines TRBV5-1 with TRBJ2-1; a possible D gene is TRBD1 (7 bases). Sequences were derived from peripheral blood, sampled on day 0 of AZD1222 vaccination. The receptor's source is an adult in good health. DNA of the CDR3: TGCGCCAGCAGCCCCCAGGGGGAGGAATGGAATGAGCAGTTCTTC. It is translated as CASSPQGEEWNEQFF.